A single sample gave rise to the 32 T cell receptor beta chains below, sequenced in a study of Graves' ophthalmopathy and Graves' hyperthyroidism. From RNA, the CDR3 regions of TCR beta chains were amplified and sequenced. A first-round RT-PCR used HTBI primers, followed by a second-round multiplex PCR. TCRdb passed the multiplex PCR reads through MiXCR, listing each CDR3 protein once. This table has 200,000 to 300,000 distinct CDR3 sequences, around 50% appearing once. Sequencing used peripheral blood. The receptors here all came from an adult man with Graves' ophthalmopathy.

This clonotype has just one count. The rearrangement joins TRBV7-6 to TRBJ1-5, with D tentatively TRBD1 (6 bases). CDR3 length: 17 amino acids. Germline V gene data show CDR1 as SGHVS and CDR2 as FNYEAQ. Trimming took off 4 bases at V and 4 bases at J, with 20 bases between the two ends. CDR3 sequence: CASSSSIGGGRNQPQHF. The CDR3 DNA follows: TGTGCCAGCAGCTCCTCGATCGGCGGGGGGCGGAATCAGCCCCAGCATTTT.

The chain has TRBV7-2 and TRBJ2-5; no definite D call. Per the germline V gene, CDR1 is SGHTA and CDR2 is FQGNSA. V gave up 5 bases and J gave up 3 bases, with 10 bases separating them. This CDR3 contains 13 residues. Here the CDR3 DNA reads TGTGCCAGCAGCGGTGGATCAGAAGAGACCCAGTACTTC. Protein: CASSGGSEETQYF.

The chain employs TRBV10-3 and TRBJ2-7, with TRBD1 matching over 8 bases. V shed 4 bases and J 2 bases; nucleotides not matched to a gene: 7. The CDR3 sequence is 15 residues long. Germline values: CDR1 ENHRY, CDR2 SYGVKD. CDR3 residues: CAISGGQGLAYEQYF. CDR3 bases: TGTGCCATCAGTGGAGGACAGGGCTTAGCCTACGAGCAGTACTTC.

The rearrangement uses TRBV6-5 and TRBJ2-2; TRBD2 matches 8 bases. The V segment lost 6 bases and the J segment 3 bases; nucleotides outside the gene matches: 9. Germline CDR1 and CDR2: MNHEY and SVGAGI. The CDR3 sequence is 16 residues long. CDR3 in DNA: TGTGCCAGCAGCTCGGGACTAGTGGGGTACACCGGGGAGCTGTTTTTT. This codes for CASSSGLVGYTGELFF.

CDR3 sequence (DNA): TGTGCCAGTAGTCCGCACAGGGAGGGGGAGGCTTTCTTT. Translating gives CASSPHREGEAFF. The chain links TRBV19 to TRBJ1-1; D may be TRBD1 (6 bases). Per the germline V gene, CDR1 is LNHDA and CDR2 is SQIVND (reference sequence). The CDR3 has 13 residues. V lost 5 bases and J lost 11, with 18 bases in between.

The chain employs TRBV9 and TRBJ1-6; the match to TRBD1 covers 7 bases. CDR1 SGDLS and CDR2 YYNGEE come from the germline V gene. The CDR3 runs to 14 residues. Trimming removed 4 bases from V and 7 bases from J; junction bases left unmatched: 5. The chain's CDR3 is CASSPGQLNSPLHF. CDR3 bases: TGTGCCAGCAGCCCGGGACAGCTGAATTCACCCCTCCACTTT.

This clonotype showed up just a few times. The V call is TRBV24-1, the J call TRBJ2-2, with TRBD1 matching over 8 bases. Germline V lookup: CDR1 KGHDR, CDR2 SFDVKD. This CDR3 region has 14 residues. The trim removed 9 bases at V and 3 bases at J, leaving 5 bases unmatched. CDR3 sequence (DNA): TGTGCCACCGAAGGACAGGGTCACACCGGGGAGCTGTTTTTT. It encodes CATEGQGHTGELFF.

In this sample, this clonotype turned up many times. This chain's CDR3 is CSVLIPTGEAEQYF. DNA of the CDR3: TGCAGCGTCCTAATCCCGACAGGGGAGGCCGAGCAGTACTTC. The chain uses TRBV29-1 and TRBJ2-7, with TRBD1 matching 8 bases. V trimming: 6 bases; J trimming: 6 bases; junction bases outside the gene matches: 13. The germline V gene has CDR1 SQVTM and CDR2 ANQGSEA. This CDR3 contains 14 residues.

This clonotype was found a few times. The chain combines TRBV5-8 with TRBJ2-7; TRBD2 aligns across 7 bases. The CDR3 has 15 residues. Germline-derived CDR1 and CDR2 are SGHTS and YDEGEE. The J segment lost 0 bases and the V segment lost 2 bases, leaving 5 bases of the junction unmatched. As DNA, the CDR3 is TGTGCCAGCAGCTTTCCTAGCGGCCCCTCCTACGAGCAGTACTTC. It specifies CASSFPSGPSYEQYF.

The rearrangement links TRBV7-2 to TRBJ2-7; no clear D. Per the germline V gene, CDR1 is SGHTA and CDR2 is FQGNSA. The CDR3 is 14 amino acids. Trimming removed 5 bases at V and 3 bases at J, with 14 bases between. This CDR3 is CASSQDPANYEQYF. CDR3 DNA: TGTGCCAGCAGCCAAGATCCGGCAAACTACGAGCAGTACTTC.

This clonotype was counted between two and nine times. The CDR3 sequence is CASSVDGQMNTEAFF. Here the CDR3 DNA reads TGTGCCAGCAGCGTAGATGGACAGATGAACACTGAAGCTTTCTTT. V and J are TRBV9 and TRBJ1-1; a weak D match, TRBD1 (6 bases). CDR1 is SGDLS, CDR2 YYNGEE, per germline. CDR3 length equals 15 residues. V lost 0 bases and J lost 0, with 9 bases in between.

The V gene is TRBV2, the J gene TRBJ2-7; the match to TRBD2 covers 8 bases. Germline CDR1 is SNHLY and CDR2 is FYNNEI. J gave up 4 bases and V 5 bases, and 10 bases lay outside the gene matches. This CDR3 spans 15 amino acids. The CDR3 nucleotides are TGTGCCAGCAGTCTTGGGACTAGAGATCAGTACGAGCAGTACTTC. The encoded protein is CASSLGTRDQYEQYF. Supplemented by reference TRBV2 and TRBJ2-7, the full variable domain reads EPEVTQTPSHQVTQMGQEVILRCVPISNHLYFYWYRQILGQKVEFLVSFYNNEISEKSEIFDDQFSVERPDGSNFTLKIRSTKLEDSAMYFCASSLGTRDQYEQYFGPGTRLTVT.

The table lists this clonotype with a count of one. The rearrangement uses TRBV29-1 and TRBJ1-1; no definite D call. Trimming removed 8 bases from V and 1 base from J, with 14 bases in between. This CDR3 is 13 amino acids long. Germline V gene data show CDR1 as SQVTM and CDR2 as ANQGSEA. CDR3: CSSYSAGNTEAFF. As DNA, the CDR3 is TGCAGCAGTTACTCTGCCGGGAACACTGAAGCTTTCTTT.

Concerning this clonotype itself: This could be a read error, since a much larger clone is one nucleotide away. The conserved phenylalanine or tryptophan normally closing the CDR3 is absent here, so this likely arose from a read error. V is TRBV24-1 and J is TRBJ2-5; D is tentatively TRBD1 or TRBD2 (5 bases each). The CDR3 is 16 residues long. V gave up 3 bases and J gave up 5 bases, with 18 bases separating them. Germline V gives CDR1 KGHDR, CDR2 SFDVKD. The CDR3 loop reads CATSDPWDRQRETQYL. The CDR3 coding sequence is TGTGCCACCAGTGATCCATGGGACCGTCAAAGGGAGACCCAGTACCTC.

The V call is TRBV9, the J call TRBJ2-2; 11 bases map to TRBD1. CDR1 and CDR2 (germline): SGDLS, YYNGEE. V dropped 3 bases and J dropped 6; count of bases not matched to a gene: 7. The CDR3 sequence is 16 residues long. CDR3 in amino acids: CASSGTGGRWSGELFF. In DNA, the CDR3 is TGTGCCAGCAGCGGGACAGGGGGCAGATGGTCCGGGGAGCTGTTTTTT.

The rearrangement links TRBV15 to TRBJ2-7, with TRBD1 matching 9 bases. The trim removed 1 base at V and 4 bases at J, leaving 8 bases unmatched. CDR1 and CDR2 (germline): LNHNV, YYDKDF (reference sequence). The CDR3 sequence is 16 residues long. CDR3 protein: CATSRAYDRGGYEQYF. Here the CDR3 DNA reads TGTGCCACCAGCAGAGCCTACGACAGGGGGGGGTACGAGCAGTACTTC. The full variable domain, in which reference TRBV15 and TRBJ2-7 provide the parts outside the CDR3, is DAMVIQNPRYQVTQFGKPVTLSCSQTLNHNVMYWYQQKSSQAPKLLFHYYDKDFNNEADTPDNFQSRRPNTSFCFLDIRSPGLGDTAMYLCATSRAYDRGGYEQYFGPGTRLTVT.

The gene calls are TRBV29-1 and TRBJ1-1, with TRBD1 matching 8 bases. With 6 bases clipped from V and 3 bases from J, the junction kept 18 bases outside the gene matches. From germline, CDR1 is SQVTM and CDR2 ANQGSEA. The CDR3 sequence is 17 residues long. Here the CDR3 reads CSVEGVSHETGDTEAFF. As DNA, the CDR3 is TGCAGCGTGGAGGGCGTTAGCCACGAGACAGGGGACACTGAAGCTTTCTTT.

This clonotype was counted only a few times. The chain couples TRBV10-1 to TRBJ1-3; 8 bases align to TRBD1. Looked up from germline, CDR1 is WNHNN and CDR2 is SYGVQD (reference sequence). The CDR3 is 15 amino acids. J lost 0 bases, V lost 7 bases, and 5 bases had no gene match. CDR3 protein: CASTVTGDSGNTIYF. The DNA of the CDR3 is TGCGCCAGCACTGTGACAGGGGACTCTGGAAACACCATATATTTT.

This clonotype was observed a handful of times. The rearrangement links TRBV5-1 to TRBJ1-1, with D maybe TRBD1 (5 bases). Germline V gene lookup returns CDR1 SGHRS and CDR2 YFSETQ. The length of the CDR3 is 12 residues. V lost 7 bases and J lost 0, with 7 bases in between. CDR3 DNA sequence: TGCGCCAGCTGGGGGGTGAACACTGAAGCTTTCTTT. This encodes CASWGVNTEAFF.

This clonotype was picked up a small number of times. The rearrangement joins TRBV2 to TRBJ1-2; D not resolved. Trimming cost V 4 bases and J 8 bases, with 11 bases left between them. The CDR3 is made up of 12 amino acids. Germline CDR1 and CDR2: SNHLY and FYNNEI. In DNA, the CDR3 is TGTGCCAGCAGTGGGATCAAAGGGGGCTACACCTTC. This codes for CASSGIKGGYTF.

This clonotype was seen a few times. The chain couples TRBV29-1 to TRBJ1-2, with 10 bases aligning to TRBD1. The CDR3 sequence is 12 residues long. The germline V gene has CDR1 SQVTM and CDR2 ANQGSEA. J was trimmed by 5 bases and V by 8 bases; bases with no gene match: 5. Written as DNA, the CDR3 is TGCAGCTTGCAGGGACAGGGGTATGGCTACACCTTC. Translated, it gives CSLQGQGYGYTF.

The chain has TRBV7-3 and TRBJ1-2; 9 nucleotides align to TRBD1. Germline CDR1 reads SGHTA; CDR2 reads FQGTGA. This CDR3 region has 14 residues. Unmatched junction bases numbered 5, after V lost 5 bases and J lost 4 bases. CDR3 coding DNA: TGTGCCAGCAGCCCTGACAGGGGGGGCTATGGCTACACCTTC. As protein: CASSPDRGGYGYTF. Using reference TRBV7-3 and TRBJ1-2 for the parts outside the CDR3, the full variable domain is GAGVSQTPSNKVTEKGKYVELRCDPISGHTALYWYRQSLGQGPEFLIYFQGTGAADDSGLPNDRFFAVRPEGSVSTLKIQRTERGDSAVYLCASSPDRGGYGYTFGSGTRLTVV.

This clonotype came up a few times. The chain recombines TRBV25-1 with TRBJ2-7; 10 nucleotides align to TRBD1. The CDR3 runs 13 residues. The V segment lost 8 bases and the J segment 5 bases; nucleotides outside the gene matches: 6. Per the germline V gene, CDR1 is MGHDK and CDR2 is SYGVNS. The DNA of the CDR3 is TGTGCCAGCTCCCGGGACAGGGGACACGAGCAGTACTTC. This encodes CASSRDRGHEQYF.

This chain connects TRBV4-1 to TRBJ1-1; D gene uncertain. This CDR3 comprises 16 residues. V shed 3 bases and J shed 1 base, with 15 bases lying between them. Germline CDR1 and CDR2: MGHRA and YSYEKL. The CDR3 here is CASSQLMVMTNTEAFF. As DNA, the CDR3 is TGCGCCAGCAGCCAGTTAATGGTGATGACGAACACTGAAGCTTTCTTT.

V usage is TRBV5-1 and J usage is TRBJ2-7; D may be TRBD1 or TRBD2 (5 bases each). Germline values: CDR1 SGHRS, CDR2 YFSETQ. The length of the CDR3 is 16 residues. The V and J ends lost 5 bases and 1 base respectively, with 19 bases between them. CDR3 residues: CASSLTRDPPSYEQYF. DNA of the CDR3: TGCGCCAGCAGTCTTACCCGGGACCCGCCGTCCTACGAGCAGTACTTC.

The genes are TRBV2 and TRBJ2-5, with 12 bases aligning to TRBD1. From germline, CDR1 is SNHLY and CDR2 FYNNEI. The CDR3 is 18 amino acids. V was pared by 3 bases and J by 5 bases, with 13 bases of the junction left unmatched. Here the CDR3 DNA reads TGTGCCAGCAGTGATCTCTCTGGCGGGACAGGGGGCTGGGAGACCCAGTACTTC. Its protein product is CASSDLSGGTGGWETQYF. Together with reference TRBV2 and TRBJ2-5, the CDR3 gives the full variable domain: EPEVTQTPSHQVTQMGQEVILRCVPISNHLYFYWYRQILGQKVEFLVSFYNNEISEKSEIFDDQFSVERPDGSNFTLKIRSTKLEDSAMYFCASSDLSGGTGGWETQYFGPGTRLLVL.

The J gene is TRBJ2-2, the V gene TRBV2; D is tentatively TRBD1 or TRBD2 (6 bases each). This CDR3 is 14 amino acids long. CDR1 and CDR2 (germline): SNHLY, FYNNEI. V was clipped by 6 bases and J by 5 bases, with 13 bases between them. For the CDR3, the DNA is TGTGCCAGCAGAGGGGGGACGGAAACCGGGGAGCTGTTTTTT. It translates to CASRGGTETGELFF.

J is TRBJ2-7 and V is TRBV12-3 or TRBV12-4; 10 bases match TRBD2. The J segment lost 2 bases and the V segment lost 5 bases, leaving 9 bases of the junction unmatched. CDR3 length: 16 amino acids. For the CDR3, the DNA is TGTGCCAGCAGTCCAGGACTAGCGGTCACGACCTACGAGCAGTACTTC. It is translated as CASSPGLAVTTYEQYF.

The chain combines TRBV25-1 with TRBJ1-2; D call uncertain. This CDR3 contains 13 residues. With 8 bases removed from V and 8 bases from J, the gap between germline ends came to 18 bases. CDR1 MGHDK and CDR2 SYGVNS come from the germline V gene. CDR3 sequence reads: CASSQNSEWGYTF. The CDR3 DNA sequence: TGTGCCAGCTCACAAAACAGCGAGTGGGGCTACACCTTC.

V and J are TRBV20-1 and TRBJ2-7; D possibly corresponds to TRBD1 (8 bases). CDR1 DFQATT and CDR2 SNEGSKA come from the germline V gene (reference sequence). CDR3 length equals 17 residues. Trimming shortened V by 4 bases and J by 5 bases, and 27 bases separated the two germline ends. The CDR3 DNA is TGCAGTGCTACCCCAGGGGGCGAAGGCGGGAGCTTAAACGAGCAGTACTTC. Its translation is CSATPGGEGGSLNEQYF.

On this clonotype: The junction differs from germline at one of its ends, possibly a read error. CDR3 residues: CASSDRDIGSGNTIYF. CDR3 coding DNA: TGTGCCAGCAGCGATCGGGACATTGGCTCTGGAAACACCATATACTTT. V gene TRBV12-3 or TRBV12-4 combines with J gene TRBJ1-3; the D gene is possibly TRBD1 (6 bases). CDR3 length equals 16 residues.

The rearrangement links TRBV7-4 to TRBJ2-5; no definite D call. The DNA end is more similar to TRBJ2-7, so the J call may be wrong. This CDR3 region has 13 residues. Germline V gives CDR1 SGHVT, CDR2 SQSDAQ. The CDR3 reads CASSSDGSYEQYF. The DNA of the CDR3 is TGTGCCAGCAGCTCCGACGGCTCCTACGAGCAGTACTTC.